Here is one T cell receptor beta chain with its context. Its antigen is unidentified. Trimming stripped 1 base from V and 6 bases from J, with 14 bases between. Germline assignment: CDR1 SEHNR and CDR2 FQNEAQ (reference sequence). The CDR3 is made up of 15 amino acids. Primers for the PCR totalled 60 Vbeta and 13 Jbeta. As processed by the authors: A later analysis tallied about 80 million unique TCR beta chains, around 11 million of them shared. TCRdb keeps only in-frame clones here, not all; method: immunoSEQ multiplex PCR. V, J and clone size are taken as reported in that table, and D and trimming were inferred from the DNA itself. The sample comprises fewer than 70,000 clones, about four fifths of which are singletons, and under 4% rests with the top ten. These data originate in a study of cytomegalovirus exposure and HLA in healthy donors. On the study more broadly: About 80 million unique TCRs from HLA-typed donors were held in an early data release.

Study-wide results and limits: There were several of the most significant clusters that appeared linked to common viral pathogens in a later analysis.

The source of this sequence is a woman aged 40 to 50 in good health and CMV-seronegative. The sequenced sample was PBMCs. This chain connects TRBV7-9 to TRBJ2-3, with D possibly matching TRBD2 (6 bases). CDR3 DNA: TGTGCCAGCAGCTTAGGAATTAGCGGTATTGATACGCAGTATTTT. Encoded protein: CASSLGISGIDTQYF.